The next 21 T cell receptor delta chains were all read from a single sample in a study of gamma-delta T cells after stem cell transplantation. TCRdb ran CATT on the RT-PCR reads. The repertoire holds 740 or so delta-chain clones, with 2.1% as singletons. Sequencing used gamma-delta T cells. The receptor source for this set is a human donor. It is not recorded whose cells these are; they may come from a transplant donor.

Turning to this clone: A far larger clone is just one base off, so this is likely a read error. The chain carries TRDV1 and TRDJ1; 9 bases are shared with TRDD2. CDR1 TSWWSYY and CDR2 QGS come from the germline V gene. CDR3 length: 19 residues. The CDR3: CALGEPAFLQGGDTDILIF. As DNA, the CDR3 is TGTGCTCTTGGGGAACCTGCCTTCCTACAAGGGGGGGACACCGATATACTCATCTTT.

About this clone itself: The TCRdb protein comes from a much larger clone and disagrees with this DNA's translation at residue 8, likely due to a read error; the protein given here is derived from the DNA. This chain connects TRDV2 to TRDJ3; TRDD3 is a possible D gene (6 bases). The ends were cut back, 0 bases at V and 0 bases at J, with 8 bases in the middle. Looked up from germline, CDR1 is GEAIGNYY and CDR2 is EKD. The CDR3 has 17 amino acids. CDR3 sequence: CACDTGIGSWDTRQMFF. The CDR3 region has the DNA TGTGCCTGTGACACCGGGATAGGCTCCTGGGACACCCGACAGATGTTTTTC.

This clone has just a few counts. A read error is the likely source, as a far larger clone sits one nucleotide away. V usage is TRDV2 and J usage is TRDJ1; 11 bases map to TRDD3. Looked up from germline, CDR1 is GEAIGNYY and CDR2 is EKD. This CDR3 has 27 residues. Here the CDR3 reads CACDTLRPRSHVARTGGYNPYTDKLTF. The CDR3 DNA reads TGTGCCTGTGACACCTTGCGTCCACGTTCCCATGTCGCCCGTACTGGGGGATATAACCCGTACACCGATAAACTCACCTTT.

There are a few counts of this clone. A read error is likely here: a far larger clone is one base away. CDR3 sequence reads: CALGELDSAVTPLTDKLIF. Here the CDR3 DNA reads TGTGCTCTTGGGGAACTAGATAGCGCCGTTACCCCCCTCACCGATAAACTCATCTTT. The chain uses TRDV1 and TRDJ1; no firm D call. The V end lost 0 bases, the J end lost 1 base, and 21 bases lay between the germline ends. Germline CDR1 is TSWWSYY and CDR2 is QGS. The CDR3 sequence is 19 residues long.

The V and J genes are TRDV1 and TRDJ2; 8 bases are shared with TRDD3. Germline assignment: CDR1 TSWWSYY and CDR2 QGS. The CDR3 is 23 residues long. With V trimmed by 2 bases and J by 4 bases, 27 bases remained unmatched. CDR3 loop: CALGEKSDDGGYWGPWRTAQLFF. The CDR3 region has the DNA TGTGCTCTTGGGGAAAAGTCGGATGACGGGGGGTACTGGGGGCCCTGGCGGACAGCACAACTCTTCTTT.

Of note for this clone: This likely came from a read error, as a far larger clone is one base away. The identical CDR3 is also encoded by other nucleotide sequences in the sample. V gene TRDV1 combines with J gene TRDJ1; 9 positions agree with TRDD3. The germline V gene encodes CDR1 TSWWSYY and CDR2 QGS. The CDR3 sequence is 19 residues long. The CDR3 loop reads CALQSTTTTGGIPTDKLTF. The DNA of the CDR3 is TGTGCTCTTCAGTCTACAACAACTACTGGGGGGATACCCACCGATAAACTCACCTTT.

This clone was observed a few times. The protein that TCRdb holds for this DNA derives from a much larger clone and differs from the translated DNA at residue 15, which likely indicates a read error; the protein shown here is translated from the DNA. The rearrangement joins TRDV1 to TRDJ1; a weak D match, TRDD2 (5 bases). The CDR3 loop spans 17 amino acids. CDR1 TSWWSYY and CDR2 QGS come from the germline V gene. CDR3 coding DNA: TGTGCTCTTGGGGAACGTGTACCTGCCTACGTGACCGATAAACCCATCTTT. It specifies CALGERVPAYVTDKPIF.

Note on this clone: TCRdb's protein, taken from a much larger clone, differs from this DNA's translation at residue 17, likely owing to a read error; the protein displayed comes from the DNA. In DNA, the CDR3 is TGTGCCTGTGACACCGTTGGTGGGGGATACGTCAATTTGGACACCGATAGACTCATCTTT. Its translation is CACDTVGGGYVNLDTDRLIF. The chain is built from TRDV2 and TRDJ1, with TRDD3 identical over 11 bases. This CDR3 is built from 20 residues. Germline V CDR1 and CDR2: GEAIGNYY, EKD.

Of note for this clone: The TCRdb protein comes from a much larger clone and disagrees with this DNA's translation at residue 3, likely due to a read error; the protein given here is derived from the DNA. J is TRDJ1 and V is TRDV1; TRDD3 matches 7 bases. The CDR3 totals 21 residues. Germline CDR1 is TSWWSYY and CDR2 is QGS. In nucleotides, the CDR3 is TGTGCTCCTGGGGAAAATACCTACGAGGTGGATCTGGGGGGTTACACCGATAAACTCATCTTT. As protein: CAPGENTYEVDLGGYTDKLIF.

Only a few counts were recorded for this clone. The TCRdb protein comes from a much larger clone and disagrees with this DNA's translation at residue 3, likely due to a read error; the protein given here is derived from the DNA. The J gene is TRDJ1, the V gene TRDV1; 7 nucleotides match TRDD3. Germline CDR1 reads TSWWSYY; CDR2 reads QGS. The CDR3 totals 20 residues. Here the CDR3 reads CAPGGYGNEKPSEYTDKLIF. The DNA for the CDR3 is TGTGCTCCTGGGGGTTACGGGAATGAAAAACCGTCCGAATACACCGATAAACTCATCTTT.

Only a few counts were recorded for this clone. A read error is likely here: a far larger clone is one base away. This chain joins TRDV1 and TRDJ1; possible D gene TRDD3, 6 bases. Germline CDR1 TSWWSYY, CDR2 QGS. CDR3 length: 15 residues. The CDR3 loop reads CAPGESSGDSDKLIF. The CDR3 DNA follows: TGTGCTCCTGGGGAAAGTTCCGGGGACAGCGATAAACTCATCTTT.

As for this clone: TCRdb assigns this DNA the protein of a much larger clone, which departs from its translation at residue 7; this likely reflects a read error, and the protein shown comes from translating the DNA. The CDR3 DNA sequence: TGTGCTCTTGGGGAACGGTCCCCGGATTCCCCCGTTGGGGGGTTCAGACCCCTGATCTTT. It encodes CALGERSPDSPVGGFRPLIF. The gene calls are TRDV1 and TRDJ4; tentatively, D is TRDD3 (6 bases). The CDR3 contains 20 residues. CDR1 is TSWWSYY, CDR2 QGS, per germline. V lost 1 base, J lost 1 base, and 28 bases lay in between.

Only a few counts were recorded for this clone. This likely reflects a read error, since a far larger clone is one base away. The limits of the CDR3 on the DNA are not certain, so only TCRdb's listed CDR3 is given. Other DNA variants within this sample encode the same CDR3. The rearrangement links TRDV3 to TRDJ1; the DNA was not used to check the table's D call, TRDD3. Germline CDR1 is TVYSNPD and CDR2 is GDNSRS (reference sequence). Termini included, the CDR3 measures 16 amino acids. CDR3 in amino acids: CAFGRGSTGGFRKLIF.

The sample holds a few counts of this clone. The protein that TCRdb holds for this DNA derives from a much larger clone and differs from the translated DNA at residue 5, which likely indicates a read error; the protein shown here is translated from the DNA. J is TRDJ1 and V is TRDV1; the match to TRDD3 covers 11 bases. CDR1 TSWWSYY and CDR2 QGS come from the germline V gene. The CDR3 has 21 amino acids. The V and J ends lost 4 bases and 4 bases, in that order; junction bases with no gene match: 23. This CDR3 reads CALGALRNYTGGYRRNDKLIF. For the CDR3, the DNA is TGTGCTCTTGGGGCCCTCCGTAACTATACTGGGGGATATCGAAGGAACGATAAACTCATCTTT.

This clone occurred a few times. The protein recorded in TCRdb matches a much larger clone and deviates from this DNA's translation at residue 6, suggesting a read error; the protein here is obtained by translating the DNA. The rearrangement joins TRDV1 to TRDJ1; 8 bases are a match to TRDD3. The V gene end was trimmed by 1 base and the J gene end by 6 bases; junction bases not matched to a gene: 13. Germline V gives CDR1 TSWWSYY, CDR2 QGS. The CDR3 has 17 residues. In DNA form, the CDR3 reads TGTGCTCTTGGGGAACCCGGGTCGGTACTGGGGGGAAATAAACTCATCTTT. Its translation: CALGEPGSVLGGNKLIF.

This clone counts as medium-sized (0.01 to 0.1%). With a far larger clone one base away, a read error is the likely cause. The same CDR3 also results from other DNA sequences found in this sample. DNA of the CDR3: TGTGCCTGTGACACCGTAATTGGGGGATACGCGAAAAGCCCGTACACCGATAAGCTCATCTTT. It codes for CACDTVIGGYAKSPYTDKLIF. The rearrangement links TRDV2 to TRDJ1; 11 bases fit TRDD3. The CDR3 covers 21 residues. Per germline, CDR1 GEAIGNYY and CDR2 EKD.

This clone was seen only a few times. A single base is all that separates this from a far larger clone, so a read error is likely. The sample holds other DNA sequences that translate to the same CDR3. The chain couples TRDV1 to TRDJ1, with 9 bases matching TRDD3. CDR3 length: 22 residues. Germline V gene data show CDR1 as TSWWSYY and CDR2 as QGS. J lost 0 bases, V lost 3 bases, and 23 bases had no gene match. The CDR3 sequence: CALGELRPQSVLGDLYTDKLIF. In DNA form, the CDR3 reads TGTGCTCTTGGGGAGCTTAGACCCCAGTCGGTACTGGGGGACCTGTACACCGATAAACTCATCTTT.

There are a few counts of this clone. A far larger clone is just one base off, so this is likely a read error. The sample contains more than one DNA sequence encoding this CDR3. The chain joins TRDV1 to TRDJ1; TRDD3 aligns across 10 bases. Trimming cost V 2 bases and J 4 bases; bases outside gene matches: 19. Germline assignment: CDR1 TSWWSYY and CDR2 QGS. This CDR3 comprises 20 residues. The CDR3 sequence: CALGESCSYLLGDPCDKLIF. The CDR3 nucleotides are TGTGCTCTTGGGGAATCGTGCTCCTACTTACTGGGGGATCCCTGCGATAAACTCATCTTT.

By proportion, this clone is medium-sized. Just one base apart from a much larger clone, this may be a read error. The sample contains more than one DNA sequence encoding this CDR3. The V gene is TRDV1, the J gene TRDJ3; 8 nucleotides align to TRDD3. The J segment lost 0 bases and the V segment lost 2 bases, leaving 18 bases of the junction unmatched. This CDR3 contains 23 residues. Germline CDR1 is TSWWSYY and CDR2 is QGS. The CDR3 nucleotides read TGTGCTCTTGGGGAAGGTTGGGGGATCCGCTCCCGACCCAGCTCCTGGGACACCCGACAGATGTTTTTC. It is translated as CALGEGWGIRSRPSSWDTRQMFF.

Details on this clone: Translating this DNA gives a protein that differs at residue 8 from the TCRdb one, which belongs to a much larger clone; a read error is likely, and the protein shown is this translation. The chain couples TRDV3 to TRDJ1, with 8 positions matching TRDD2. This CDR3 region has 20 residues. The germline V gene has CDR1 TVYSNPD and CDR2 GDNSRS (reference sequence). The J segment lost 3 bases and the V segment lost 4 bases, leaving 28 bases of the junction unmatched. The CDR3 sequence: CASAASYTGAPPGGADKLIF. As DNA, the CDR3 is TGTGCCTCCGCCGCTTCCTACACAGGGGCACCCCCGGGAGGCGCCGATAAACTCATCTTT.

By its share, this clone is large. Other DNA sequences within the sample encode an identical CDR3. CDR3 in DNA: TGTGCTCTTGGGGGTTACGGGAATGAAAAACCGTCCGAATACACCGATAAACTCATCTTT. It codes for CALGGYGNEKPSEYTDKLIF. The V call is TRDV1, the J call TRDJ1, with unresolved D. Trimming took off 4 bases at V and 0 bases at J, with 27 bases between the two ends. From germline, CDR1 is TSWWSYY and CDR2 QGS. The CDR3 extends over 20 amino acids.